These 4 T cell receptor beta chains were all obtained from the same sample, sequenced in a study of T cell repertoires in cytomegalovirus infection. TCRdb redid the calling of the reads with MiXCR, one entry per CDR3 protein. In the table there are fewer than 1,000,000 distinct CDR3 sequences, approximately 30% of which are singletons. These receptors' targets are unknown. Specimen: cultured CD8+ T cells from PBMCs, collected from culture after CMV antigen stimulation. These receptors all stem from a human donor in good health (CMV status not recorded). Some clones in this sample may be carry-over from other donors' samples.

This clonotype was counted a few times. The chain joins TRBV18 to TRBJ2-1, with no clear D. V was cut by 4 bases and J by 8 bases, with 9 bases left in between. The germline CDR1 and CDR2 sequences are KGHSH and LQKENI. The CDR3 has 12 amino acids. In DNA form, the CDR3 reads TGTGCCAGCTCACGCCCAGCAGATGAGCAGTTCTTC. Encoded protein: CASSRPADEQFF.

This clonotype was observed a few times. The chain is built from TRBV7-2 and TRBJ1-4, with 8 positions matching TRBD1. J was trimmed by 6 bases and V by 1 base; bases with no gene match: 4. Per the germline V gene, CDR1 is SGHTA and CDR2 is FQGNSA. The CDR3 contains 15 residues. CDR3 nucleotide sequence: TGTGCCAGCAGCTTAGTTGGACAGGGATATGAAAAACTGTTTTTT. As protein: CASSLVGQGYEKLFF.

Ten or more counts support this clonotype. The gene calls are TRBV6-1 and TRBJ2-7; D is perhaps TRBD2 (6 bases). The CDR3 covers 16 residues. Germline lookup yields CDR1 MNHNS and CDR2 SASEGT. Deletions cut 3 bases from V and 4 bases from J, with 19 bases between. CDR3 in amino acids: CASSERRALPGYEQYF. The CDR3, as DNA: TGTGCCAGCAGTGAGAGGAGGGCCCTCCCAGGATACGAGCAGTACTTC.

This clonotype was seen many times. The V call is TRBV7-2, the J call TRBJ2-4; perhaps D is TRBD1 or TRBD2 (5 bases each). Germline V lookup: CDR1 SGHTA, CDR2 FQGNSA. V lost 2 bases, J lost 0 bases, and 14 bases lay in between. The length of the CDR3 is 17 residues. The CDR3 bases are TGTGCCAGCAGCTTAAATCGAGGGGCAGTAGCCAAAAACATTCAGTACTTC. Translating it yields CASSLNRGAVAKNIQYF.